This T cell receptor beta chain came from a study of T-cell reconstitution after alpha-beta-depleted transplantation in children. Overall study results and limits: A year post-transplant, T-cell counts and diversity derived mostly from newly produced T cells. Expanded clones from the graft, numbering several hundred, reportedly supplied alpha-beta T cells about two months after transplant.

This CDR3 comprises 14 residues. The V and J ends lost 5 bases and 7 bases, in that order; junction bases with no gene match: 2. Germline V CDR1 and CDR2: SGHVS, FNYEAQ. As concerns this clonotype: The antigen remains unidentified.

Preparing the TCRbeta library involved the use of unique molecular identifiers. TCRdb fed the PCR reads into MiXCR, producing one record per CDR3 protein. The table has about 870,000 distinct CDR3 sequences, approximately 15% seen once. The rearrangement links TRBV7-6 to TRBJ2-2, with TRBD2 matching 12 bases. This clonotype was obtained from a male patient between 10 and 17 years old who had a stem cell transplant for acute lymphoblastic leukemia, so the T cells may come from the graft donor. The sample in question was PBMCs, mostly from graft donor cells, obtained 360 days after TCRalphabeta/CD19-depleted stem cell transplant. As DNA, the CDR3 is TGTGCCAGCAGCCGGACTAGCGGGATCGGGGAGCTGTTTTTT. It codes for CASSRTSGIGELFF.